The present T cell receptor beta chain was sequenced within a study of memory CD4+ T cells and cytomegalovirus serostatus. Using immunoSEQ multiplex PCR, the repertoire was profiled, and TCRdb retains in-frame clones only, with some absent. The table includes approximately 63,000 clones, around 82% detected once. General study results and limits: Each of approximately 69 CMV-associated TCRbeta sequences occurred in one to five individuals.

The sort gate was single viable CD3+CD4+CD8-CD45RO+ cells for memory CD4+ T cells. About this clone: No antigen is known for it.

CDR3 length: 12 amino acids. From germline, CDR1 is SGHVS and CDR2 FNYEAQ. The V and J ends lost 5 bases and 5 bases respectively, with 9 bases between them. Material: memory CD4+ T cells from blood. This sequence originates from an adult in good health and CMV-seronegative. Some clones in this sample may be carry-over from other donors' samples. V gene TRBV7-6 combines with J gene TRBJ2-5; D possibly corresponds to TRBD2 (6 bases). Here the CDR3 reads CASSAGWETQYF. The CDR3 DNA reads TGTGCCAGCAGCGCGGGGTGGGAGACCCAGTACTTC.